This entry describes one T cell receptor beta chain. Germline assignment: CDR1 MNHEY and CDR2 SVGAGI. The CDR3 loop spans 13 amino acids. The ends were cut back, 2 bases at V and 10 bases at J, with 9 bases in the middle. The entry originates in a study of blood T cell repertoires in COVID-19. Whole-study context: Material from acute and convalescent COVID-19 was sourced from the United States, Italy and Spain. PBMCs, B-cell-depleted T cells, or T cells were the source of the cDNA or gDNA that made up the material.

Authors' analysis steps: Reference gene primer amplification yielded estimated nucleated cell counts. TCRdb keeps only in-frame clones here, not all; method: immunoSEQ multiplex PCR. The DNA gave D and trimming, while V, J and clone size come from that table. The sample consists of over 35,000 clones, approximately 83% of them appearing once. The TCR comes from a human donor with acute or convalescent COVID-19. The donor label of this sample is uncertain. This chain connects TRBV6-5 to TRBJ1-6; D not certain. Sample: peripheral blood. The CDR3 DNA reads TGTGCCAGCAGTTACGTGCCTAAATCACCCCTCCACTTT. It encodes CASSYVPKSPLHF.